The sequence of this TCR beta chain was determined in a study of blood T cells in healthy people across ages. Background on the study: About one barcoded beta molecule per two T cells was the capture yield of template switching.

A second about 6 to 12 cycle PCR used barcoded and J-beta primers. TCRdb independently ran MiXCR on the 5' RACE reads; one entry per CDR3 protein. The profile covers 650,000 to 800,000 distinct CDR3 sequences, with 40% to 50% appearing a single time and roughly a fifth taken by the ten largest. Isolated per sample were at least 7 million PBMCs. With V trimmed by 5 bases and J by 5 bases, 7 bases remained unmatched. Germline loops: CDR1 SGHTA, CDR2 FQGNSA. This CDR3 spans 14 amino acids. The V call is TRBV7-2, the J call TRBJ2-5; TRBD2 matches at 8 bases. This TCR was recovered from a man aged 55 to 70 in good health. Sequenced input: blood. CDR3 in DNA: TGTGCCAGCAGCATTAGCGGGACCGGGGAGACCCAGTACTTC. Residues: CASSISGTGETQYF.